These 2 T cell receptor beta chains came from one sample sequenced in a study of T cells in Graves' hyperthyroidism and ophthalmopathy. What was amplified from RNA transcripts were TCR beta CDR3 regions. Using the HTBI primer set, a first-round RT-PCR was run on the TCR CDR3. TCRdb re-called the multiplex PCR reads with MiXCR, one entry per CDR3 protein. Among over 700,000 distinct CDR3 sequences listed, approximately 18% were seen once. Sequenced material: blood. These receptors came from a woman aged 50 to 60 with Graves' hyperthyroidism that later progressed to Graves' ophthalmopathy.

The J gene is TRBJ2-5, the V gene TRBV7-2; D not resolved. The V end was cut by 4 bases, the J end by 2 bases, with 17 bases between. CDR1 is SGHTA, CDR2 FQGNSA, per germline. This CDR3 has 16 residues. CDR3 amino acids: CASSYLGTGSQETQYF. The CDR3 nucleotides read TGTGCCAGCAGCTATTTGGGTACCGGGTCTCAAGAGACCCAGTACTTC.

The chain is built from TRBV6-2 or TRBV6-3 and TRBJ1-5; D remains ambiguous. CDR1 and CDR2 (germline): MNHEY, SVGEGT. This CDR3 has 14 residues. V gave up 2 bases and J gave up 4 bases, with 9 bases separating them. The CDR3 protein is CASSYGFSNQPQHF. CDR3 coding DNA: TGTGCCAGCAGTTACGGTTTCAGTAATCAGCCCCAGCATTTT.